A selection of T cell receptor beta chains follows, all from one sample in a study of blood T cells in healthy people across ages. TCRdb re-derived calls from the 5' RACE reads in MiXCR, one entry per CDR3 protein. Here the sample spans roughly 1,500,000 distinct CDR3 sequences, 42% being singletons. The specimen was blood. These receptors all stem from a young woman in good health. Both conserved end residues are part of each CDR3. D genes are given only for firm matches. Not all rows give a size; the values are once, few, many and, for expanded clones, a class.

V gene: TRBV2
CDR3 length: 13
J gene: TRBJ2-3
D gene: .
clone size: few
CDR3 protein: CASSVLATDTQYF
CDR3 DNA: TGTGCCAGCAGTGTGCTAGCCACAGATACGCAGTATTTT

V gene: TRBV29-1
CDR3 length: 12
J gene: TRBJ2-1
D gene: TRBD1
clone size: .
CDR3 protein: CSSDRAYNEQFF
CDR3 DNA: TGCAGCTCCGACAGGGCCTACAATGAGCAGTTCTTC

V gene: TRBV6-1
CDR3 length: 16
J gene: TRBJ1-6
D gene: TRBD1
clone size: .
CDR3 protein: CASSEIGTGGNSPLHF
CDR3 DNA: TGTGCCAGCAGTGAAATCGGGACAGGGGGGAATTCACCCCTCCACTTT

V gene: TRBV3-1
CDR3 length: 14
J gene: TRBJ1-4
D gene: TRBD1
clone size: .
CDR3 protein: CASSATGANEKLFF
CDR3 DNA: TGTGCCAGCAGCGCTACAGGGGCTAATGAAAAACTGTTTTTT

V gene: TRBV11-2
CDR3 length: 15
J gene: TRBJ2-3
D gene: TRBD2
clone size: .
CDR3 protein: CASSPLSGGSDTQYF
CDR3 DNA: TGTGCCAGCAGCCCCCTTTCCGGGGGGTCAGATACGCAGTATTTT

V gene: TRBV14
CDR3 length: 15
J gene: TRBJ2-1
D gene: TRBD2
clone size: .
CDR3 protein: CASSPPAGVTDEQFF
CDR3 DNA: TGTGCCAGCAGCCCACCAGCGGGGGTCACGGATGAGCAGTTCTTC

V gene: TRBV30
CDR3 length: 14
J gene: TRBJ1-2
D gene: .
clone size: once
CDR3 protein: CAWAASQGSYGYTF
CDR3 DNA: TGTGCCTGGGCGGCATCTCAGGGCAGCTATGGCTACACCTTC

V gene: TRBV12-3/TRBV12-4
CDR3 length: 17
J gene: TRBJ1-4
D gene: .
clone size: .
CDR3 protein: CASSPRTRRPVIEKLFF
CDR3 DNA: TGTGCCAGCAGTCCCCGGACTCGACGGCCTGTCATCGAAAAACTGTTTTTT

V gene: TRBV25-1
CDR3 length: 14
J gene: TRBJ2-1
D gene: .
clone size: .
CDR3 protein: CASSDPGRVNEQFF
CDR3 DNA: TGTGCCAGCAGTGATCCAGGTAGGGTCAATGAGCAGTTCTTC

V gene: TRBV25-1
CDR3 length: 16
J gene: TRBJ2-7
D gene: TRBD2
clone size: few
CDR3 protein: CASSELLAGGNYEQYF
CDR3 DNA: TGTGCCAGCAGTGAGTTACTCGCGGGGGGTAACTACGAGCAGTACTTC

V gene: TRBV3-1
CDR3 length: 17
J gene: TRBJ2-1
D gene: TRBD2
clone size: .
CDR3 protein: CASSQRERGPFYNEQFF
CDR3 DNA: TGTGCCAGCAGCCAACGGGAGCGGGGGCCTTTCTACAATGAGCAGTTCTTC

V gene: TRBV7-2
CDR3 length: 14
J gene: TRBJ1-6
D gene: .
clone size: few
CDR3 protein: CASSWGNRNSPLHF
CDR3 DNA: TGTGCCAGCAGCTGGGGAAATAGGAATTCACCCCTCCACTTT

V gene: TRBV20-1
CDR3 length: 13
J gene: TRBJ1-2
D gene: TRBD1
clone size: .
CDR3 protein: CSVPGTGAHGYTF
CDR3 DNA: TGCAGTGTGCCCGGGACAGGGGCGCATGGCTACACCTTC

V gene: TRBV10-2
CDR3 length: 13
J gene: TRBJ2-3
D gene: TRBD2
clone size: .
CDR3 protein: CASRRGGANTQYF
CDR3 DNA: TGCGCCAGCAGGCGCGGGGGAGCGAATACGCAGTATTTT

V gene: TRBV20-1
CDR3 length: 14
J gene: TRBJ1-5
D gene: .
clone size: few
CDR3 protein: CSAVSAASNQPQHF
CDR3 DNA: TGCAGTGCCGTGTCAGCAGCTAGCAATCAGCCCCAGCATTTT

V gene: TRBV2
CDR3 length: 17
J gene: TRBJ2-3
D gene: TRBD2
clone size: few
CDR3 protein: CASSGGTSGRDTDTQYF
CDR3 DNA: TGTGCCAGCAGTGGAGGGACTAGCGGGAGGGACACAGATACGCAGTATTTT

V gene: TRBV6-6
CDR3 length: 13
J gene: TRBJ1-2
D gene: TRBD1
clone size: few
CDR3 protein: CASKPGQGYGYTF
CDR3 DNA: TGTGCCAGCAAGCCGGGACAGGGCTATGGCTACACCTTC

V gene: TRBV12-3/TRBV12-4
CDR3 length: 16
J gene: TRBJ1-2
D gene: .
clone size: .
CDR3 protein: CASSLAEERRGGRYTF
CDR3 DNA: TGTGCCAGCAGTTTAGCCGAAGAAAGAAGGGGGGGGCGCTACACCTTC

V gene: TRBV29-1
CDR3 length: 12
J gene: TRBJ1-1
D gene: .
clone size: .
CDR3 protein: CSVSGLYTEAFF
CDR3 DNA: TGCAGCGTGTCGGGACTGTACACTGAAGCTTTCTTT

V gene: TRBV4-2
CDR3 length: 16
J gene: TRBJ2-1
D gene: TRBD2
clone size: .
CDR3 protein: CASSQDTRGGYNEQFF
CDR3 DNA: TGTGCCAGCAGCCAAGACACGCGGGGGGGGTACAATGAGCAGTTCTTC

V gene: TRBV11-2
CDR3 length: 11
J gene: TRBJ2-1
D gene: .
clone size: few
CDR3 protein: CASSLVVGQFF
CDR3 DNA: TGTGCCAGCAGCTTAGTCGTCGGGCAGTTCTTC

V gene: TRBV5-5
CDR3 length: 15
J gene: TRBJ2-7
D gene: TRBD1
clone size: .
CDR3 protein: CASSLYWDRPYEQYF
CDR3 DNA: TGTGCCAGCAGCTTATACTGGGACAGGCCTTACGAGCAGTACTTC

V gene: TRBV7-2
CDR3 length: 15
J gene: TRBJ2-3
D gene: TRBD1
clone size: few
CDR3 protein: CASSLPQGSTDTQYF
CDR3 DNA: TGTGCCAGCAGCTTACCACAGGGGAGCACAGATACGCAGTATTTT

V gene: TRBV20-1
CDR3 length: 15
J gene: TRBJ2-1
D gene: .
clone size: .
CDR3 protein: CSARDNRYSYNEQFF
CDR3 DNA: TGCAGTGCTAGAGATAACAGGTACTCCTACAATGAGCAGTTCTTC

V gene: TRBV24-1
CDR3 length: 14
J gene: TRBJ2-5
D gene: .
clone size: .
CDR3 protein: CATSGQSIRETQYF
CDR3 DNA: TGTGCCACCAGTGGGCAGAGTATTAGAGAGACCCAGTACTTC

V gene: TRBV4-1
CDR3 length: 17
J gene: TRBJ2-1
D gene: TRBD2
clone size: .
CDR3 protein: CASSQVPSGGAFNEQFF
CDR3 DNA: TGCGCCAGCAGCCAAGTCCCAAGCGGGGGGGCTTTCAATGAGCAGTTCTTC

V gene: TRBV9
CDR3 length: 14
J gene: TRBJ1-2
D gene: .
clone size: .
CDR3 protein: CASSPGGGVYGYTF
CDR3 DNA: TGTGCCAGCAGCCCCGGGGGGGGCGTGTATGGCTACACCTTC

V gene: TRBV19
CDR3 length: 14
J gene: TRBJ2-7
D gene: .
clone size: .
CDR3 protein: CASSMGAHVDEQYF
CDR3 DNA: TGTGCCAGTAGTATGGGCGCGCACGTCGACGAGCAGTACTTC

V gene: TRBV9
CDR3 length: 13
J gene: TRBJ2-4
D gene: .
clone size: few
CDR3 protein: CASSTDGGGIQYF
CDR3 DNA: TGTGCCAGCAGCACCGATGGTGGGGGCATTCAGTACTTC

V gene: TRBV19
CDR3 length: 14
J gene: TRBJ2-5
D gene: .
clone size: once
CDR3 protein: CATSVRGVVNEQYF
CDR3 DNA: TGTGCCACCTCCGTTAGGGGGGTCGTAAATGAGCAGTACTTC

V gene: TRBV7-3
CDR3 length: 14
J gene: TRBJ1-1
D gene: TRBD1
clone size: few
CDR3 protein: CASSLVGQGTEAFF
CDR3 DNA: TGTGCCAGCAGCTTAGTGGGACAGGGAACAGAAGCTTTCTTT

V gene: TRBV20-1
CDR3 length: 13
J gene: TRBJ2-3
D gene: TRBD2
clone size: .
CDR3 protein: CSAPRGGKDTQYF
CDR3 DNA: TGCAGTGCTCCTCGGGGGGGAAAGGATACGCAGTATTTT

V gene: TRBV4-1
CDR3 length: 15
J gene: TRBJ2-1
D gene: .
clone size: .
CDR3 protein: CVSSPRNGQVDEQFF
CDR3 DNA: TGCGTCAGCAGCCCACGAAACGGGCAGGTCGATGAGCAGTTCTTC

V gene: TRBV6-1
CDR3 length: 16
J gene: TRBJ2-7
D gene: .
clone size: .
CDR3 protein: CASSVTSARGYYEQYF
CDR3 DNA: TGTGCCAGCAGTGTCACATCGGCAAGGGGCTACTACGAGCAGTACTTC

V gene: TRBV29-1
CDR3 length: 13
J gene: TRBJ1-5
D gene: TRBD1
clone size: few
CDR3 protein: CSVVWDSNQPQHF
CDR3 DNA: TGCAGCGTTGTGTGGGACAGTAATCAGCCCCAGCATTTT

V gene: TRBV6-5
CDR3 length: 16
J gene: TRBJ2-1
D gene: .
clone size: .
CDR3 protein: CAGSSWGDRSYNEQFF
CDR3 DNA: TGTGCCGGCAGTTCATGGGGGGACCGCTCCTACAATGAGCAGTTCTTC

V gene: TRBV29-1
CDR3 length: 13
J gene: TRBJ2-3
D gene: TRBD1
clone size: few
CDR3 protein: CSVEQGARDTQYF
CDR3 DNA: TGCAGCGTTGAACAGGGGGCCAGGGATACGCAGTATTTT

V gene: TRBV6-2/TRBV6-3
CDR3 length: 18
J gene: TRBJ2-6
D gene: TRBD1
clone size: .
CDR3 protein: CASSSQTGSPSGANALTF
CDR3 DNA: TGTGCCAGCAGTAGTCAGACAGGGTCCCCCTCTGGGGCCAACGCCCTGACTTTC

V gene: TRBV6-1
CDR3 length: 16
J gene: TRBJ2-1
D gene: TRBD2
clone size: .
CDR3 protein: CASSEIGRGGYNEQFF
CDR3 DNA: TGTGCCAGCAGTGAAATAGGGCGGGGGGGCTACAATGAGCAGTTCTTC

V gene: TRBV6-5
CDR3 length: 15
J gene: TRBJ1-5
D gene: .
clone size: .
CDR3 protein: CASRRSRAYNQPQHF
CDR3 DNA: TGTGCCAGCAGACGAAGCAGGGCTTATAATCAGCCCCAGCATTTT

V gene: TRBV10-2
CDR3 length: 15
J gene: TRBJ1-5
D gene: .
clone size: .
CDR3 protein: CASSAGDYSNQPQHF
CDR3 DNA: TGCGCCAGCAGTGCGGGCGACTATAGCAATCAGCCCCAGCATTTT

V gene: TRBV9
CDR3 length: 20
J gene: TRBJ2-5
D gene: TRBD2
clone size: .
CDR3 protein: CASSVGWNGGAANRAETQYF
CDR3 DNA: TGTGCCAGCAGCGTTGGATGGAACGGGGGGGCCGCGAATCGGGCAGAGACCCAGTACTTC